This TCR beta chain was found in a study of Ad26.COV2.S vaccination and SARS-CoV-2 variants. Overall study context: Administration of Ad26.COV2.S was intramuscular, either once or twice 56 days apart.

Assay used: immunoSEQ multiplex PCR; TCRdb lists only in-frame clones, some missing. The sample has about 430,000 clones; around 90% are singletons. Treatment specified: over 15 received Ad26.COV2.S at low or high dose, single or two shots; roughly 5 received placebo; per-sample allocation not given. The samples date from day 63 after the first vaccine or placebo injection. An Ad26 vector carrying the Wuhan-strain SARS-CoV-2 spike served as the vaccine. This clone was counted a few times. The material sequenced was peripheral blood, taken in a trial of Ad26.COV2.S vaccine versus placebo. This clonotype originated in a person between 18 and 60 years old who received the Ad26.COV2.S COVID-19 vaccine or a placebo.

CDR3 loop: CASNLWGQETQYF. In DNA form, the CDR3 reads TGTGCCAGCAACCTTTGGGGCCAAGAGACCCAGTACTTC. The chain couples TRBV12-3 or TRBV12-4 to TRBJ2-5; no definite D call. Trimming stripped 7 bases from V and 1 base from J, with 10 bases between. The CDR3 runs 13 residues.